This passage covers 12 T cell receptor beta chains from one sample sequenced in a study of response to subunit inactivated influenza vaccine. From the RT-PCR reads, TCRdb called clonotypes with MiXCR, one entry per CDR3 protein. Among roughly 190,000 distinct CDR3 sequences listed, over 9.5% were seen once. The same sample was also used in a study of T cells expressing NK-cell markers. That source reports: TCR beta cDNA was generated via 5'RACE template switching incorporating UMIs.

The input for sequencing was CD8+ T cells sorted from PBMCs, taken 12 days after vaccination. The receptors were sampled from a man aged 45-60 years who received an inactivated influenza vaccine.

This clonotype was observed a few times. The chain combines TRBV15 with TRBJ2-3, with no clear D. Germline V gene lookup returns CDR1 LNHNV and CDR2 YYDKDF (reference sequence). Trimming stripped 3 bases from V and 6 bases from J, with 4 bases between. The CDR3 runs to 11 residues. DNA of the CDR3: TGTGCCACCAGCAGGAGGGATACGCAGTATTTT. Amino acid sequence: CATSRRDTQYF. The full variable domain, its missing parts supplied by reference TRBV15 and TRBJ2-3, is DAMVIQNPRYQVTQFGKPVTLSCSQTLNHNVMYWYQQKSSQAPKLLFHYYDKDFNNEADTPDNFQSRRPNTSFCFLDIRSPGLGDTAMYLCATSRRDTQYFGPGTRLTVL.

The DNA of the CDR3 is TGTGCCAGCAGCCATGAACTAGCGGGGACCCAAGAGACCCAGTACTTC. Translating it yields CASSHELAGTQETQYF. This chain joins TRBV3-1 and TRBJ2-5; the match to TRBD2 covers 10 bases. Germline V gene lookup returns CDR1 LGHDT and CDR2 YNNKEL (reference sequence). V shed 3 bases and J 1 base; nucleotides not matched to a gene: 5. The CDR3 is 16 amino acids.

This clonotype was counted between two and nine times. The chain employs TRBV12-3 or TRBV12-4 and TRBJ2-1; no reliable D call. CDR3 length: 14 residues. Trimming took 3 bases from V and 0 from J, leaving 6 bases between them. CDR3 in amino acids: CASSFVSSYNEQFF. CDR3 bases: TGTGCCAGCAGTTTCGTCAGCTCCTACAATGAGCAGTTCTTC.

This clonotype has ten or more counts. This chain joins TRBV7-9 and TRBJ2-1, with TRBD2 identical over 9 bases. Trimming took 10 bases from V and 5 from J; bases not matched to a gene: 12. Germline CDR1 reads SEHNR; CDR2 reads FQNEAQ (reference sequence). The CDR3 has 15 amino acids. The CDR3 loop is CAIPGREGRNNEQFF. The CDR3 DNA is TGTGCCATTCCTGGGCGGGAGGGCCGGAACAATGAGCAGTTCTTC.

This clonotype turned up a few times. The V and J genes are TRBV7-9 and TRBJ2-7; the D is unclear. The CDR3 runs to 11 residues. The germline CDR1 and CDR2 sequences are SEHNR and FQNEAQ (reference sequence). Trimming removed 10 bases from V and 3 bases from J, with 10 bases in between. The CDR3 DNA is TGTGCCACTACATATGGCTACGAGCAGTACTTC. Protein product: CATTYGYEQYF.

J is TRBJ2-7 and V is TRBV19; 7 bases align to TRBD1. J was trimmed by 2 bases and V by 5 bases; bases with no gene match: 9. This CDR3 contains 15 residues. Germline V lookup: CDR1 LNHDA, CDR2 SQIVND (reference sequence). CDR3 residues: CASSGRWDRAYEQYF. For the CDR3, the DNA is TGTGCCAGTAGTGGCCGGTGGGACAGAGCCTACGAGCAGTACTTC.

This clonotype was seen ten or more times. The chain uses TRBV12-3 or TRBV12-4 and TRBJ1-5, with D perhaps TRBD1 (6 bases). The CDR3 sequence is 17 residues long. With 4 bases removed from V and 8 bases from J, the gap between germline ends came to 24 bases. The CDR3 DNA reads TGTGCCAGCAGTTCCCTCCCCACGGGGCGGGGGCCTGAGCCCCAGCATTTT. As protein: CASSSLPTGRGPEPQHF.

The rearrangement joins TRBV27 to TRBJ1-5; tentatively, D is TRBD1 (5 bases). CDR3 size: 14 residues. Deletions cut 6 bases from V and 5 bases from J, with 14 bases between. Germline V gene data show CDR1 as MNHEY and CDR2 as SMNVEV (reference sequence). The CDR3 reads CASSWAGGDQPQHF. CDR3 DNA sequence: TGTGCCAGCAGCTGGGCCGGGGGGGATCAGCCCCAGCATTTT.

The chain has TRBV4-3 and TRBJ2-1; 12 bases line up with TRBD1. CDR3 length equals 15 residues. J lost 7 bases, V lost 4 bases, and 5 bases had no gene match. In germline, CDR1 is LGHNA, CDR2 YSLEER. CDR3 coding DNA: TGCGCCAGCAGCCTCGGGACAGGGGGCTTGAATGAGCAGTTCTTC. This gives the protein CASSLGTGGLNEQFF.

In this sample, this clonotype turned up a few times. J is TRBJ2-1 and V is TRBV19; D is tentatively TRBD1 or TRBD2 (5 bases each). Trimming took off 3 bases at V and 3 bases at J, with 12 bases between the two ends. Per germline, CDR1 LNHDA and CDR2 SQIVND (reference sequence). The CDR3 runs 15 residues. The CDR3 here is CASSIGTGLYNEQFF. CDR3 sequence (DNA): TGTGCCAGTAGTATCGGGACCGGACTCTACAATGAGCAGTTCTTC.

This clonotype was seen only a few times. The chain is built from TRBV11-2 and TRBJ2-5; D possibly corresponds to TRBD1 (5 bases). Per germline, CDR1 SGHAT and CDR2 FQNNGV. This CDR3 is built from 15 residues. V lost 0 bases and J lost 10, with 18 bases in between. In DNA, the CDR3 is TGTGCCAGCAGCTTAGAAAGGGGCCTTAGTAGGGGCCAGTACTTC. Translation: CASSLERGLSRGQYF.

This clonotype was observed a handful of times. Here the CDR3 DNA reads TGTGCCAGCAGCGTAGAAGCAGGGGGGTTCGTAAATGAGCAGTTCTTC. Translation: CASSVEAGGFVNEQFF. This rearrangement joins TRBV9 to TRBJ2-1; D is possibly TRBD1 (7 bases). Germline lookup yields CDR1 SGDLS and CDR2 YYNGEE. The CDR3 is made up of 16 amino acids. The V end lost 0 bases, the J end lost 7 bases, and 17 bases lay between the germline ends.